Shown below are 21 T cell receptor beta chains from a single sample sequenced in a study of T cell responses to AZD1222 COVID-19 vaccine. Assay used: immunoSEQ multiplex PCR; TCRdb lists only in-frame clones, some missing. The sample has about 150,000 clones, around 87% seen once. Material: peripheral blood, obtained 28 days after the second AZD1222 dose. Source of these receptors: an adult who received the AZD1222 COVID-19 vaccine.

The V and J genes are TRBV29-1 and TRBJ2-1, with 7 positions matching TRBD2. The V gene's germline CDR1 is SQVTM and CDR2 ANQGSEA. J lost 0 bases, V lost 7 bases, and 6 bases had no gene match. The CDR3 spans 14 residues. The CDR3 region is CSARGGSSYNEQFF. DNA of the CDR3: TGCAGCGCCCGTGGCGGGAGCTCCTACAATGAGCAGTTCTTC.

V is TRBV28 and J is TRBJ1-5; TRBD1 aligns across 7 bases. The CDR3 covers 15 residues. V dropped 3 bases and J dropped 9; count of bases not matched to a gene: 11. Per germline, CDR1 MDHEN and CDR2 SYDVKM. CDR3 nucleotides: TGTGCCAGCAGTTTTGACAGGGCCCGTCAGGGGCCCCAGCATTTT. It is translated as CASSFDRARQGPQHF.

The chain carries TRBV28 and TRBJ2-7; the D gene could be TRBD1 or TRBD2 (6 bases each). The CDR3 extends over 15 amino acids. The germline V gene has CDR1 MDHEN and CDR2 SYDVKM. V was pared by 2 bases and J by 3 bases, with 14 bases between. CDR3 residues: CASSLRGGQSYEQYF. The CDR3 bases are TGTGCCAGCAGTTTAAGGGGAGGACAGAGCTACGAGCAGTACTTC.

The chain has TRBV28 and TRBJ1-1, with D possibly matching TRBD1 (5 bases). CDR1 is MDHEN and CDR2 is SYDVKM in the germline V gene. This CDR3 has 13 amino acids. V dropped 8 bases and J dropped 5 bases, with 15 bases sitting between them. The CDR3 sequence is CASSTGSRTEAFF. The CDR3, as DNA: TGTGCCAGCTCAACAGGAAGTAGGACTGAAGCTTTCTTT.

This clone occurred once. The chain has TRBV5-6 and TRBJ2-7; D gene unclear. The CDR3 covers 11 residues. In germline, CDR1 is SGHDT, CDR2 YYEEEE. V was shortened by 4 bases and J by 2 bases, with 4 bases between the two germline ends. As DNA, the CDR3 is TGTGCCAGCAGCGTAGCCTACGAGCAGTACTTC. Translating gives CASSVAYEQYF. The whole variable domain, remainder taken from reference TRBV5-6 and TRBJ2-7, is DAGVTQSPTHLIKTRGQQVTLRCSPKSGHDTVSWYQQALGQGPQFIFQYYEEEERQRGNFPDRFSGHQFPNYSSELNVNALLLGDSALYLCASSVAYEQYFGPGTRLTVT.

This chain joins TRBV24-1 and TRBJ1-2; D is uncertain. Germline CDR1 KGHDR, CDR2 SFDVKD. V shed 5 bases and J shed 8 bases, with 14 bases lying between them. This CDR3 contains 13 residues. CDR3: CATSGERLEGYTF. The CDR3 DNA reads TGTGCCACCAGTGGAGAACGCCTAGAGGGCTACACCTTC.

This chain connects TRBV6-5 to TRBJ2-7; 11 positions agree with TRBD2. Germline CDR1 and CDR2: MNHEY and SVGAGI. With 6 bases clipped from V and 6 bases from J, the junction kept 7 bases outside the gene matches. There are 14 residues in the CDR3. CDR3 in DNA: TGTGCCAGCAGGGTAGCGGGAGGGCCCAGCGAGCAGTACTTC. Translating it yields CASRVAGGPSEQYF.

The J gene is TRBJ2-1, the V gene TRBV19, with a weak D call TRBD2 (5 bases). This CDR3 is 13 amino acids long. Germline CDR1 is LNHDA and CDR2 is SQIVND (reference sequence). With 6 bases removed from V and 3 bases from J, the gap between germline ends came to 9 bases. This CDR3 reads CASRPGFYNEQFF. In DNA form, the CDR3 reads TGTGCCAGTAGACCGGGATTCTACAATGAGCAGTTCTTC.

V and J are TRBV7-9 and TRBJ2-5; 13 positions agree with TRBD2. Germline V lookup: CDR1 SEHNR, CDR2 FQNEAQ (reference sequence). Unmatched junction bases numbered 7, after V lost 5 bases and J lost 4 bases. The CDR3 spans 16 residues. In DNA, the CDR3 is TGTGCCAGCAGCCCCGGACTAGCGGGAGAAGGAGAGACCCAGTACTTC. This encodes CASSPGLAGEGETQYF. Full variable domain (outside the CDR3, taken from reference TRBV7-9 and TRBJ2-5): DTGVSQNPRHKITKRGQNVTFRCDPISEHNRLYWYRQTLGQGPEFLTYFQNEAQLEKSRLLSDRFSAERPKGSFSTLEIQRTEQGDSAMYLCASSPGLAGEGETQYFGPGTRLLVL.

CDR3 region: CASSLERSDTEAFF. CDR3 sequence (DNA): TGCGCCAGCAGCTTGGAACGGTCGGACACTGAAGCTTTCTTT. The chain joins TRBV5-1 to TRBJ1-1, with D unclear. The germline V gene encodes CDR1 SGHRS and CDR2 YFSETQ. V lost 0 bases and J 3 bases, leaving 9 bases between the germline ends. This CDR3 has 14 amino acids.

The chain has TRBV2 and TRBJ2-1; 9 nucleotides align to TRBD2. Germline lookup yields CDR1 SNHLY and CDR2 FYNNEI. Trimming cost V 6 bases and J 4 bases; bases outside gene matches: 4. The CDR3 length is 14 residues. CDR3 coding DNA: TGTGCCAGCAGGTCTAGCGGGACTTACAATGAGCAGTTCTTC. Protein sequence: CASRSSGTYNEQFF.

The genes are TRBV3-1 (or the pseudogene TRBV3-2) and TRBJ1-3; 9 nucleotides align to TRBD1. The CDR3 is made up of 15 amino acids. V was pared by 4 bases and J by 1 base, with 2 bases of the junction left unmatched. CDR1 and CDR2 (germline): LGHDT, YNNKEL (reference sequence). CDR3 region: CASSPQGASGNTIYF. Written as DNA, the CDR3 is TGTGCCAGCAGCCCACAGGGGGCTTCTGGAAACACCATATATTTT.

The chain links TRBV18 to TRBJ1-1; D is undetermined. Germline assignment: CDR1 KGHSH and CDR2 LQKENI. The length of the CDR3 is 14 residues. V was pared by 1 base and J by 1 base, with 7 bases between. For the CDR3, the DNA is TGTGCCAGCTCACCACTTCAGGAGAACACTGAAGCTTTCTTT. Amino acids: CASSPLQENTEAFF.

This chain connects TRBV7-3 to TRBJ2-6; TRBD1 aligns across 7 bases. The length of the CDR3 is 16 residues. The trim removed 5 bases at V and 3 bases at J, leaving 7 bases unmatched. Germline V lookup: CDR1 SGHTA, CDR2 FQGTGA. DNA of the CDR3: TGTGCCAGCAGCATCCAAGGGGGCGTTGGGGCCAACGTCCTGACTTTC. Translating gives CASSIQGGVGANVLTF.

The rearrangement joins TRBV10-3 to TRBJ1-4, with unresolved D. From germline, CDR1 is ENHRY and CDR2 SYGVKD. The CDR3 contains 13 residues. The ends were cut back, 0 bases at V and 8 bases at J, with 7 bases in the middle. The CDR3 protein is CAISESTAEKLFF. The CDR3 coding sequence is TGTGCCATCAGTGAGTCAACAGCAGAAAAACTGTTTTTT.

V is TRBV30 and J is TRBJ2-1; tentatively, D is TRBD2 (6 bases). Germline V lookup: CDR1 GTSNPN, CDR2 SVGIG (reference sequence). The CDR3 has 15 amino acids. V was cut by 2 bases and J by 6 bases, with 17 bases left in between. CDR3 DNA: TGTGCCTGGAGTACCGGGACGCCCGGGGGCAATGAGCAGTTCTTC. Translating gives CAWSTGTPGGNEQFF.

DNA for the CDR3: TGTGCCAGCAGTCCTTCCTCCTCTGGGGCCAACGTCCTGACTTTC. Protein: CASSPSSSGANVLTF. The rearrangement uses TRBV7-2 and TRBJ2-6, with no clear D. Looked up from germline, CDR1 is SGHTA and CDR2 is FQGNSA. The CDR3 totals 15 residues. Trimming cost V 6 bases and J 0 bases, with 9 bases left between them.

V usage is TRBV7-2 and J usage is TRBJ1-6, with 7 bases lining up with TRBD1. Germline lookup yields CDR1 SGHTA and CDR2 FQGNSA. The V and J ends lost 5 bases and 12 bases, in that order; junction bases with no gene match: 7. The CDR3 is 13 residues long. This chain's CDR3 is CASSALTGQPLHF. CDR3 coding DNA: TGTGCCAGCAGCGCCTTGACAGGGCAACCCCTCCACTTT.

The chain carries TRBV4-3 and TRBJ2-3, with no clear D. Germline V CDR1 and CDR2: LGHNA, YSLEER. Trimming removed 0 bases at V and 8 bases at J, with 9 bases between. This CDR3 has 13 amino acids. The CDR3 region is CASSQDRQGTQYF. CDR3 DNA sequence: TGCGCCAGCAGCCAAGATCGGCAAGGTACGCAGTATTTT.

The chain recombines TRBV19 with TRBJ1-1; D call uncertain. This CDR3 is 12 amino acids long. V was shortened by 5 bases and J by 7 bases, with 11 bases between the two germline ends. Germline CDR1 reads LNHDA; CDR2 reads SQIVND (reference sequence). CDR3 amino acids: CASSQRRNEAFF. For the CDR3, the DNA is TGTGCCAGTAGTCAACGGCGGAATGAAGCTTTCTTT.

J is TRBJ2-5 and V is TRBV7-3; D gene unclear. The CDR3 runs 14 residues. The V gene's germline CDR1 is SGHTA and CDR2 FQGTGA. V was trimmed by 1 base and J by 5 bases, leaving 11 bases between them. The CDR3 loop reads CASSLNGPLETQYF. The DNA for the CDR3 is TGTGCCAGCAGCTTAAACGGTCCTTTGGAGACCCAGTACTTC.